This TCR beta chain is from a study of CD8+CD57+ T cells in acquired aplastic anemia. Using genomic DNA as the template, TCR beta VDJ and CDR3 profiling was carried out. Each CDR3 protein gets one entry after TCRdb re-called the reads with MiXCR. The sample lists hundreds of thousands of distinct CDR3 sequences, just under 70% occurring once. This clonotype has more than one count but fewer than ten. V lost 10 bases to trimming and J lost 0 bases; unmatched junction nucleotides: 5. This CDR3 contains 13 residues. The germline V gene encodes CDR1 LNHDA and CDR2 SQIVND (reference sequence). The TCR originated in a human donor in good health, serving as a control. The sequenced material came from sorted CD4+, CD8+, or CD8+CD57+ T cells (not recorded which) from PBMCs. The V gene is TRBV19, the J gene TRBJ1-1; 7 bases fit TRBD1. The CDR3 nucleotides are TGTGCCACCGCGGGACAGTTGAACACTGAAGCTTTCTTT. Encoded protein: CATAGQLNTEAFF. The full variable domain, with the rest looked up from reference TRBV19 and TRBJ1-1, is DGGITQSPKYLFRKEGQNVTLSCEQNLNHDAMYWYRQDPGQGLRLIYYSQIVNDFQKGDIAEGYSVSREKKESFPLTVTSAQKNPTAFYLCATAGQLNTEAFFGQGTRLTVV.